Below, 9 T cell receptor beta chains from the same sample are listed, as sequenced in a study of cytomegalovirus exposure and HLA in healthy donors. The PCR employed 60 Vbeta primers together with 13 Jbeta primers. TCRdb's copy holds only in-frame clones and misses some; the assay was immunoSEQ multiplex PCR. The data hold about 130,000 clones, with 75% to 85% observed a single time. The sample was PBMCs. The receptors come from a man aged 35 to 55 in good health and CMV-seronegative.

The V gene is TRBV18, the J gene TRBJ1-4, with 9 bases that match TRBD1. Germline CDR1 KGHSH, CDR2 LQKENI. CDR3 length: 16 amino acids. V dropped 4 bases and J dropped 6; count of bases not matched to a gene: 9. For the CDR3, the DNA is TGTGCCAGCTCACGGGGAACCGGGACAGGGTATGAAAAACTGTTTTTT. It yields the protein CASSRGTGTGYEKLFF.

The chain joins TRBV6-5 to TRBJ2-3; D perhaps matches TRBD1 (5 bases). V shed 1 base and J shed 1 base, with 9 bases lying between them. Per germline, CDR1 MNHEY and CDR2 SVGAGI. CDR3 length equals 15 residues. This chain's CDR3 is CASSYFLGGTDTQYF. The CDR3 DNA reads TGTGCCAGCAGTTACTTTTTAGGGGGCACAGATACGCAGTATTTT.

This clone was counted once. V is TRBV18 and J is TRBJ1-5; D remains ambiguous. The CDR3 contains 14 residues. Germline values: CDR1 KGHSH, CDR2 LQKENI. V was pared by 3 bases and J by 8 bases, with 14 bases between. Written as DNA, the CDR3 is TGTGCCAGCTCACCGGGGAGGGAACGAGAGCCCCAGCATTTT. It codes for CASSPGREREPQHF.

This chain connects TRBV28 to TRBJ1-5; no definite D call. V lost 6 bases, J lost 4 bases, and 16 bases lay in between. Germline values: CDR1 MDHEN, CDR2 SYDVKM. This CDR3 has 15 residues. In DNA, the CDR3 is TGTGCCAGCAGCCCCCCGGGTCCTGGAAATCAGCCCCAGCATTTT. Translation gives CASSPPGPGNQPQHF. Variable domain in full (rest from reference TRBV28 and TRBJ1-5): DVKVTQSSRYLVKRTGEKVFLECVQDMDHENMFWYRQDPGLGLRLIYFSYDVKMKEKGDIPEGYSVSREKKERFSLILESASTNQTSMYLCASSPPGPGNQPQHFGDGTRLSIL.

The V and J genes are TRBV28 and TRBJ2-1, with D perhaps TRBD1 (6 bases). The CDR3 consists of 13 residues. Trimming pared 3 bases from V and 11 bases from J, leaving 14 bases between. Germline V gene sequence: CDR1 MDHEN, CDR2 SYDVKM. CDR3 loop: CASSFPPTGQQFF. CDR3 in DNA: TGTGCCAGCAGTTTTCCCCCCACAGGGCAGCAGTTCTTC.

The chain combines TRBV10-3 with TRBJ1-1; tentatively, D is TRBD1 (6 bases). CDR1 and CDR2 from the germline V gene are ENHRY and SYGVKD. Deletions cut 6 bases from V and 0 bases from J, with 8 bases between. The CDR3 totals 13 residues. The CDR3 DNA is TGTGCCATCAGGGACAGCTTGAACACTGAAGCTTTCTTT. Translating gives CAIRDSLNTEAFF.

V gene TRBV2 combines with J gene TRBJ2-7; D unclear. CDR3 size: 13 residues. Trimming left V 4 bases short and J 6 bases short, with 13 bases between. The germline V gene has CDR1 SNHLY and CDR2 FYNNEI. CDR3 sequence reads: CASSVQENTEQYF. DNA for the CDR3: TGTGCCAGCAGTGTACAAGAAAACACCGAGCAGTACTTC.

The chain is built from TRBV29-1 and TRBJ2-1, with D maybe TRBD2 (6 bases). CDR1 SQVTM and CDR2 ANQGSEA come from the germline V gene. The CDR3 is made up of 17 amino acids. V lost 3 bases to trimming and J lost 5 bases, with 23 bases between them. CDR3 nucleotides: TGCAGCGTTGACGGGAGCGGGCCATTGCCGGGGGACAATGAGCAGTTCTTC. As protein: CSVDGSGPLPGDNEQFF.

The V gene is TRBV7-2, the J gene TRBJ2-5; 8 bases match TRBD2. The CDR3 spans 15 residues. CDR1 SGHTA and CDR2 FQGNSA come from the germline V gene. With 5 bases clipped from V and 4 bases from J, the junction kept 9 bases outside the gene matches. The CDR3 nucleotides read TGTGCCAGCAGCCTCGGGGCTAGCGGGCCAGAGACCCAGTACTTC. Translated, it gives CASSLGASGPETQYF.